The sequence of this TCR beta chain was determined in a study of T cells in localized non-small cell lung cancer. General study points: Paired adjacent lung recovered a median approximately 57 of the top 100 tumor clones.

CDR3 length: 15 amino acids. Germline CDR1 reads LNHNV; CDR2 reads YYDKDF (reference sequence). Generated by immunoSEQ multiplex PCR, the TCRdb table keeps only in-frame clones and is missing some. This table holds more than 8,000 clones, approximately 59% found once. On this clone: What it binds is unknown. The junction shows a germline mismatch at one end, possibly a read error.

Sample: lymph node tissue, taken before any cancer treatment. The rearrangement joins TRBV15 to TRBJ2-1; a weak D match, TRBD2 (6 bases). This clonotype originated in a male donor aged 60 or over with stage I squamous cell lung carcinoma. The CDR3 reads CASSPPGVSYNEQFF. As DNA, the CDR3 is TGTGCCAGCAGCCCACCGGGAGTCTCCTACAATGAGCAGTTCTTC.